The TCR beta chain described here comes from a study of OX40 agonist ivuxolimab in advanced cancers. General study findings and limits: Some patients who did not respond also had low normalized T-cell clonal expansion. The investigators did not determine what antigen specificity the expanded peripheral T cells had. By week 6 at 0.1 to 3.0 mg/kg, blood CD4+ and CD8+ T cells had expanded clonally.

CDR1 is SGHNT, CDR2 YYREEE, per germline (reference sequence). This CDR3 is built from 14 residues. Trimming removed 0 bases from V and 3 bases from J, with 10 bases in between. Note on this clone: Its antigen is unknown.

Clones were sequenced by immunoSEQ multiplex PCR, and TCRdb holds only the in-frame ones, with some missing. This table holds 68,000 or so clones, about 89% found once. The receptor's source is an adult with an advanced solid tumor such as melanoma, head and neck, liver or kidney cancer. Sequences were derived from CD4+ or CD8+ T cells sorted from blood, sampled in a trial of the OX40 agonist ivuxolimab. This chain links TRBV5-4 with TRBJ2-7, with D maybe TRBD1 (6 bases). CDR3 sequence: CASSLESRGYEQYF. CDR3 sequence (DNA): TGTGCCAGCAGCTTGGAAAGCAGGGGCTACGAGCAGTACTTC. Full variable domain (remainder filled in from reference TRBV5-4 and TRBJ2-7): ETGVTQSPTHLIKTRGQQVTLRCSSQSGHNTVSWYQQALGQGPQFIFQYYREEENGRGNFPPRFSGLQFPNYSSELNVNALELDDSALYLCASSLESRGYEQYFGPGTRLTVT.